Listed here are 27 T cell receptor beta chains from one sample, sequenced in a study of T cells in Graves' hyperthyroidism and ophthalmopathy. Amplification yielded TCR beta CDR3 regions, with RNA transcripts as the source. Researchers ran a first-round RT-PCR on the TCR CDR3 using the HTBI primer set. TCRdb fed the multiplex PCR reads into MiXCR, producing one record per CDR3 protein. The sample yields some 550,000 distinct CDR3 sequences, 20% seen once. The sample was blood. The receptors were sampled from a young man with Graves' hyperthyroidism.

This chain connects TRBV6-1 to TRBJ1-5; 10 bases agree with TRBD1. This CDR3 has 17 residues. V dropped 5 bases and J dropped 5; count of bases not matched to a gene: 12. Germline V gene data show CDR1 as MNHNS and CDR2 as SASEGT. CDR3 coding DNA: TGTGCCAGCAGTCCGGCCCGGGACAGGGGTATCTATCAGCCCCAGCATTTT. This encodes CASSPARDRGIYQPQHF.

This clonotype was picked up a small number of times. The chain links TRBV4-1 to TRBJ1-5, with 9 bases fitting TRBD1. There are 16 residues in the CDR3. The V gene's germline CDR1 is MGHRA and CDR2 YSYEKL. V lost 3 bases and J lost 0; bases outside the gene matches: 3. For the CDR3, the DNA is TGCGCCAGCAGCCACCGACAGGGGGATAGCAATCAGCCCCAGCATTTT. It encodes CASSHRQGDSNQPQHF.

This clonotype was seen many times. The CDR3 DNA follows: TGCGCCAGCAGCCAAGTGGCAGGAAGCAATCAGCCCCAGCATTTT. This codes for CASSQVAGSNQPQHF. The chain recombines TRBV4-1 with TRBJ1-5; no clear D gene. V lost 1 base to trimming and J lost 1 base, with 8 bases between them. Germline V gene data show CDR1 as MGHRA and CDR2 as YSYEKL. CDR3 size: 15 residues.

This clonotype was counted at least ten times. The V and J genes are TRBV20-1 and TRBJ2-7; TRBD1 or TRBD2 may be the D gene (5 bases each). The CDR3 totals 13 residues. Per the germline V gene, CDR1 is DFQATT and CDR2 is SNEGSKA (reference sequence). V gave up 6 bases and J gave up 0 bases, with 12 bases separating them. In DNA form, the CDR3 reads TGCAGTGCCTCCGGGACGGTCTCCTACGAGCAGTACTTC. This encodes CSASGTVSYEQYF.

This clonotype was picked up many times. The chain combines TRBV28 with TRBJ2-5; 14 nucleotides line up with TRBD2. The ends lost 5 bases at V and 6 bases at J; junction bases unmatched: 5. Per germline, CDR1 MDHEN and CDR2 SYDVKM. CDR3 length: 15 amino acids. This CDR3 reads CASSPGTSGSKTQYF. CDR3 nucleotide sequence: TGTGCCAGCAGTCCCGGGACTAGCGGGAGTAAGACCCAGTACTTC.

This clonotype was counted ten times or more. The chain is built from TRBV12-3 or TRBV12-4 and TRBJ1-2; D is undetermined. The CDR3 consists of 11 residues. Trimming took off 3 bases at V and 8 bases at J, with 7 bases between the two ends. The CDR3 DNA sequence: TGTGCCAGCAGTTTTGGAAGCGGCTACACCTTC. Its protein is CASSFGSGYTF.

This clonotype showed up just a few times. An end of the junction differs from the germline gene, which may be a read error. The chain carries TRBV4-1 and TRBJ2-7; 11 positions match TRBD2. Looked up from germline, CDR1 is MGHRA and CDR2 is YSYEKL. The CDR3 runs 15 residues. The CDR3, as DNA: TGCGCCAGCAGCCAAGTAACTAGCGGGGGTTCCGAGCAGTACTTT. Its translation is CASSQVTSGGSEQYF.

The chain is built from TRBV30 and TRBJ2-7; D call uncertain. CDR3 length: 12 residues. Germline CDR1 GTSNPN, CDR2 SVGIG (reference sequence). V gave up 7 bases and J gave up 3 bases, with 13 bases separating them. In nucleotides, the CDR3 is TGTGCCTCCAGTCACCTAGTCTACGAGCAGTACTTC. Translating it yields CASSHLVYEQYF.

This clonotype was counted many times. The chain joins TRBV25-1 to TRBJ2-3; D not resolved. Germline V lookup: CDR1 MGHDK, CDR2 SYGVNS. The CDR3 totals 15 residues. V was pared by 0 bases and J by 6 bases, with 13 bases between. The chain's CDR3 is CASSEYRTAWDTQYF. The CDR3 nucleotides are TGTGCCAGCAGTGAATATCGGACGGCCTGGGATACGCAGTATTTT.

The chain couples TRBV24-1 to TRBJ2-5; TRBD2 agrees at 9 bases. Losses at the gene ends were 4 bases for V and 7 bases for J; bases not matched to a gene: 12. The CDR3 contains 16 residues. Germline V lookup: CDR1 KGHDR, CDR2 SFDVKD. CDR3 region: CATSDTTSGRRGTQYF. The CDR3 DNA is TGTGCCACCAGTGACACAACTAGCGGGCGCCGGGGGACCCAGTACTTC.

This clonotype was picked up many times. This sequence joins TRBV29-1 and TRBJ1-2; 7 bases are shared with TRBD1. V lost 0 bases to trimming and J lost 8 bases; unmatched junction nucleotides: 9. The CDR3 consists of 14 residues. CDR1 SQVTM and CDR2 ANQGSEA come from the germline V gene. The CDR3 loop is CSVEDRIQGGGYTF. In DNA form, the CDR3 reads TGCAGCGTTGAAGATCGTATCCAGGGGGGAGGCTACACCTTC.

This clonotype was observed at least ten times. CDR3 bases: TGTGCCACCAGTGCGTCGGGGAGGGGCAATCAGCCCCAGCATTTT. This translates into CATSASGRGNQPQHF. V and J are TRBV24-1 and TRBJ1-5; no reliable D call. V was shortened by 5 bases and J by 2 bases, with 12 bases between the two germline ends. Germline CDR1 KGHDR, CDR2 SFDVKD. There are 15 residues in the CDR3.

This clonotype was detected once. This clone may be a read error of a much larger clone one base away. The conserved final phenylalanine or tryptophan is absent from the CDR3, which likely points to a read error. The rearrangement uses TRBV27 and TRBJ1-3; D gene unclear. Between the trimmed V and J ends, which lost 6 bases and 0 bases, there was a span of 9 bases. Germline CDR1 reads MNHEY; CDR2 reads SMNVEV (reference sequence). The CDR3 is made up of 14 amino acids. DNA of the CDR3: TGTGCCAGCAGCGGCGGGTACTCTGGAAACACCATATATCTT. This translates into CASSGGYSGNTIYL.

The J gene is TRBJ2-5, the V gene TRBV29-1; TRBD1 or TRBD2 may be the D gene (5 bases each). V lost 3 bases and J lost 4, with 15 bases in between. Germline CDR1 reads SQVTM; CDR2 reads ANQGSEA. The CDR3 length is 14 residues. CDR3 bases: TGCAGCGTTGATCGGGGACCAAAGGGAGAGACCCAGTACTTC. Translating gives CSVDRGPKGETQYF.

This clonotype has ten or more counts. The gene calls are TRBV6-1 and TRBJ2-7; 7 bases map to TRBD2. CDR1 is MNHNS, CDR2 SASEGT, per germline. V shed 7 bases, J shed 2 bases, and the junction held 8 bases outside the gene matches. The CDR3 contains 14 residues. CDR3 nucleotides: TGTGCCAGCACTCACGGGAGGCCCCCCTACGAGCAGTACTTC. Protein: CASTHGRPPYEQYF.

Many counts were recorded for this clonotype. This rearrangement joins TRBV7-2 to TRBJ1-6; D is ambiguous. The CDR3 has 12 residues. Per germline, CDR1 SGHTA and CDR2 FQGNSA. With 5 bases removed from V and 9 bases from J, the gap between germline ends came to 8 bases. CDR3 protein: CASSMGSSPLHF. In DNA, the CDR3 is TGTGCCAGCAGCATGGGGAGTTCACCCCTCCACTTT.

This clonotype was counted ten times or more. Here the CDR3 reads CASSASRQGVGELFF. In nucleotides, the CDR3 is TGTGCCAGCAGTGCTTCACGACAGGGGGTCGGGGAGCTGTTTTTT. The V call is TRBV6-1, the J call TRBJ2-2; TRBD1 matches at 9 bases. J was trimmed by 7 bases and V by 4 bases; bases with no gene match: 7. The germline V gene has CDR1 MNHNS and CDR2 SASEGT. This CDR3 contains 15 residues.

This clonotype was counted many times. The chain joins TRBV6-1 to TRBJ2-7, with D possibly TRBD1 on 5 matching bases. The length of the CDR3 is 14 residues. V was shortened by 6 bases and J by 6 bases, with 18 bases between the two germline ends. CDR1 and CDR2 from the germline V gene are MNHNS and SASEGT. The CDR3 nucleotides read TGTGCCAGCAGACGGTTAGGGTTCGACAGCGAGCAGTACTTC. It yields the protein CASRRLGFDSEQYF.

This clonotype was found many times. The CDR3 nucleotides are TGTGCCAGCAGTGAAGCGGTAAAGGGAAGGTCTGGAAACACCATATATTTT. Translation: CASSEAVKGRSGNTIYF. This chain connects TRBV6-1 to TRBJ1-3, with no clear D. This CDR3 spans 17 amino acids. V gave up 0 bases and J gave up 1 base, with 13 bases separating them. Germline V gene lookup returns CDR1 MNHNS and CDR2 SASEGT.

This clonotype was seen many times. The chain employs TRBV12-3 or TRBV12-4 and TRBJ1-5; tentatively, D is TRBD1 (5 bases). The CDR3 contains 14 residues. Trimming pared 4 bases from V and 2 bases from J, leaving 9 bases between. CDR3 nucleotides: TGTGCCAGCAGTTCGCGGGGGGGCAATCAGCCCCAGCATTTT. This translates into CASSSRGGNQPQHF.

At least ten counts were recorded for this clonotype. This chain uses TRBV24-1 with TRBJ2-5, with a possible D match to TRBD2 (5 bases). The V gene's germline CDR1 is KGHDR and CDR2 SFDVKD. Trimming pared 5 bases from V and 2 bases from J, leaving 8 bases between. This CDR3 region has 13 residues. Written as DNA, the CDR3 is TGTGCCACCAGTGGCAGAGGGCAAGAGACCCAGTACTTC. Its protein is CATSGRGQETQYF.

Points on this clonotype: Since the CDR3 does not end with the conserved phenylalanine or tryptophan, this likely comes from a read error. The J gene is TRBJ1-1, the V gene TRBV11-1; D might be TRBD1 (5 bases). Trimming cost V 8 bases and J 5 bases, with 18 bases left between them. There are 14 residues in the CDR3. CDR1 is SGHAT, CDR2 FQDESV, per germline (reference sequence). The CDR3 DNA reads TGTGCCAGCCTCCTCACGCCGGGGGGAACTGAAGCTTTCGTT. Encoded protein: CASLLTPGGTEAFV.

The sample holds many counts of this clonotype. V and J are TRBV19 and TRBJ1-5, with D unclear. Trimming took off 8 bases at V and 6 bases at J, with 14 bases between the two ends. This CDR3 has 13 amino acids. CDR1 is LNHDA, CDR2 SQIVND, per germline (reference sequence). CDR3 coding DNA: TGTGCCAGTCACACGTCGCCGAGTCAGCCCCAGCATTTT. Translating gives CASHTSPSQPQHF.

This clonotype appeared many times. V and J are TRBV12-3 or TRBV12-4 and TRBJ2-5; D may be TRBD1 (6 bases). The CDR3 is 16 amino acids. V was cut by 2 bases and J by 3 bases, with 16 bases left in between. CDR3 bases: TGTGCCAGCAGTTTATCCCTACAGGGAAATGAAGAGACCCAGTACTTC. This sequence encodes CASSLSLQGNEETQYF.

The CDR3 here is CASSYRTSRTYEQYF. The CDR3 nucleotides are TGTGCCAGCAGCTATCGGACTAGCCGCACCTACGAGCAGTACTTC. The genes are TRBV3-1 and TRBJ2-7; 8 bases agree with TRBD2. The length of the CDR3 is 15 residues. V shed 5 bases, J shed 2 bases, and the junction held 8 bases outside the gene matches. From germline, CDR1 is LGHDT and CDR2 YNNKEL (reference sequence).

A few counts support this clonotype. The gene calls are TRBV2 and TRBJ2-7, with D possibly TRBD2 on 5 matching bases. V was pared by 6 bases and J by 3 bases, with 12 bases between. The CDR3 totals 13 residues. CDR1 and CDR2 (germline): SNHLY, FYNNEI. CDR3 in amino acids: CASRYDGVYEQYF. CDR3 sequence (DNA): TGTGCCAGCAGGTACGACGGGGTCTACGAGCAGTACTTC. Variable domain in full (rest from reference TRBV2 and TRBJ2-7): EPEVTQTPSHQVTQMGQEVILRCVPISNHLYFYWYRQILGQKVEFLVSFYNNEISEKSEIFDDQFSVERPDGSNFTLKIRSTKLEDSAMYFCASRYDGVYEQYFGPGTRLTVT.

The CDR3 sequence: CASSVEETGGNTEAFF. CDR3 in DNA: TGTGCCAGCAGCGTAGAGGAGACAGGGGGGAACACTGAAGCTTTCTTT. This rearrangement joins TRBV9 to TRBJ1-1, with 9 bases aligning to TRBD1. This CDR3 comprises 16 residues. V was pared by 0 bases and J by 1 base, with 4 bases of the junction left unmatched. Germline loops: CDR1 SGDLS, CDR2 YYNGEE.